Presented here are 18 T cell receptor beta chains from one specimen sequenced in a study of blood T cell repertoires in COVID-19. Sequenced by immunoSEQ multiplex PCR; TCRdb stores in-frame clones only, minus some. The repertoire holds roughly 400,000 clones, with 80% to 90% as singletons. The sequencing input was PBMCs or T cells enriched from blood (not recorded which). Receptors were obtained from a man aged 30-40 years who had recovered from COVID-19.

The chain couples TRBV5-5 to TRBJ1-3, with 7 bases lining up with TRBD1. After removal of 3 bases from V and 1 base from J, the junction contained 4 bases not matched to a gene. In germline, CDR1 is SGHKS, CDR2 YYEKEE (reference sequence). The CDR3 loop spans 15 amino acids. The DNA of the CDR3 is TGTGCCAGCAGCTGGGAGACAGGGTCTGGAAACACCATATATTTT. It encodes CASSWETGSGNTIYF.

A few counts support this clone. The same CDR3 is also encoded by other DNA sequences in this sample. The chain links TRBV5-1 to TRBJ2-2; tentatively, D is TRBD1 (5 bases). CDR3 size: 13 residues. V gave up 4 bases and J gave up 3 bases, with 7 bases separating them. Per germline, CDR1 SGHRS and CDR2 YFSETQ. CDR3 DNA sequence: TGCGCCAGCAGCCCCAGGGACACCGGGGAGCTGTTTTTT. Amino acid sequence: CASSPRDTGELFF.

The V call is TRBV9, the J call TRBJ2-2; 10 nucleotides agree with TRBD2. Germline V gives CDR1 SGDLS, CDR2 YYNGEE. V was clipped by 3 bases and J by 4 bases; unmatched bases: 15. The CDR3 consists of 19 residues. In DNA form, the CDR3 reads TGTGCCAGCAGCGGACCACTAGCGGGAAATGATTTCGCCACCGGGGAGCTGTTTTTT. It translates to CASSGPLAGNDFATGELFF.

The CDR3 DNA sequence: TGCGCCAGCAGCTTAGCGGGAGGATGGGGGGATACGCAGTATTTT. Translating it yields CASSLAGGWGDTQYF. The chain recombines TRBV5-1 with TRBJ2-3; 9 bases agree with TRBD2. This CDR3 has 15 residues. CDR1 is SGHRS and CDR2 is YFSETQ in the germline V gene. J gave up 6 bases and V 2 bases, and 7 bases lay outside the gene matches.

The chain links TRBV21-1 to TRBJ2-7; the table's TRBD2 call for D was not verified on the DNA. TRBV21-1 is termed a pseudogene. This CDR3 contains 16 residues. The CDR3 DNA reads as TGTGCCAGCATTCCCCCAGGACTAGCGGGAGGGCTCGAGCAGTACTTC. Its protein is CASIPPGLAGGLEQYF.

The rearrangement joins TRBV29-1 to TRBJ1-3; 7 bases are a match to TRBD1. Germline CDR1 SQVTM, CDR2 ANQGSEA. This CDR3 comprises 13 residues. The trim removed 3 bases at V and 5 bases at J, leaving 4 bases unmatched. The CDR3 sequence is CSVEGTARNTIYF. In nucleotides, the CDR3 is TGCAGCGTTGAGGGGACAGCCAGAAACACCATATATTTT.

The chain is built from TRBV18 and TRBJ2-5; TRBD1 agrees at 12 bases. V shed 4 bases, J shed 3 bases, and the junction held 12 bases outside the gene matches. Germline loops: CDR1 KGHSH, CDR2 LQKENI. The CDR3 is 18 residues long. CDR3 amino acids: CASSLMRTGTGGEETQYF. For the CDR3, the DNA is TGTGCCAGCTCACTAATGCGAACCGGGACAGGGGGCGAAGAGACCCAGTACTTC. The variable domain in full, completed from reference TRBV18 and TRBJ2-5, reads NAGVMQNPRHLVRRRGQEARLRCSPMKGHSHVYWYRQLPEEGLKFMVYLQKENIIDESGMPKERFSAEFPKEGPSILRIQQVVRGDSAAYFCASSLMRTGTGGEETQYFGPGTRLLVL.

A single count supports this clone. The genes are TRBV5-1 and TRBJ1-6, with TRBD1 identical over 10 bases. There are 16 residues in the CDR3. The ends lost 4 bases at V and 7 bases at J; junction bases unmatched: 8. Germline V gene data show CDR1 as SGHRS and CDR2 as YFSETQ. The CDR3 DNA is TGCGCCAGCAGCCCGGATTTGGGACAGGGGAATTCACCCCTCCACTTT. Translation gives CASSPDLGQGNSPLHF.

The chain joins TRBV5-1 to TRBJ2-4, with TRBD1 identical over 9 bases. Trimming cost V 0 bases and J 7 bases; bases outside gene matches: 5. In germline, CDR1 is SGHRS, CDR2 YFSETQ. This CDR3 is built from 15 residues. For the CDR3, the DNA is TGCGCCAGCAGCTTGGGGACAGGGGTCATCAACATTCAGTACTTC. Translation: CASSLGTGVINIQYF.

The chain recombines TRBV19 with TRBJ1-2, with a weak D call TRBD1 (5 bases). V was trimmed by 0 bases and J by 4 bases, leaving 9 bases between them. The CDR3 is 14 amino acids. The germline gives CDR1 LNHDA, CDR2 SQIVND (reference sequence). The CDR3 sequence: CASSIEPGSYGYTF. Here the CDR3 DNA reads TGTGCCAGTAGTATAGAGCCAGGGTCCTATGGCTACACCTTC.

The V gene is TRBV10-3, the J gene TRBJ2-1; perhaps TRBD2 as D (5 bases). The germline gives CDR1 ENHRY, CDR2 SYGVKD. This CDR3 has 16 amino acids. Trimming pared 1 base from V and 0 bases from J, leaving 10 bases between. The CDR3 DNA reads as TGTGCCATCAGTGAGTATAGCGAAGGCTCCTACAATGAGCAGTTCTTC. It codes for CAISEYSEGSYNEQFF.

The chain employs TRBV24-1 and TRBJ2-3; TRBD2 matches 8 bases. CDR3 size: 15 residues. The trim removed 2 bases at V and 4 bases at J, leaving 4 bases unmatched. CDR1 is KGHDR and CDR2 is SFDVKD in the germline V gene. The CDR3 nucleotides read TGTGCCACCAGTGATTCACCGGGACTAGCAGATACGCAGTATTTT. Protein product: CATSDSPGLADTQYF.

This clone was counted once. J is TRBJ2-7 and V is TRBV15; 9 bases fit TRBD1. CDR1 is LNHNV and CDR2 is YYDKDF in the germline V gene (reference sequence). Trimming removed 5 bases from V and 3 bases from J; junction bases left unmatched: 5. The CDR3 totals 14 residues. The CDR3 sequence: CATSFGTGHYEQYF. In nucleotides, the CDR3 is TGTGCCACCAGCTTTGGGACAGGGCACTACGAGCAGTACTTC.

The V call is TRBV4-1, the J call TRBJ1-1; 8 bases map to TRBD1. This CDR3 spans 14 amino acids. Unmatched junction bases numbered 4, after V lost 0 bases and J lost 7 bases. Germline CDR1 reads MGHRA; CDR2 reads YSYEKL. The CDR3 bases are TGCGCCAGCAGCCAAGACTCAGGGGGCTTTGAAGCTTTCTTT. Its protein is CASSQDSGGFEAFF.

V gene TRBV19 combines with J gene TRBJ1-5; 7 bases are shared with TRBD1. J gave up 6 bases and V 8 bases, and 7 bases lay outside the gene matches. This CDR3 contains 13 residues. Germline V CDR1 and CDR2: LNHDA, SQIVND (reference sequence). The CDR3 here is CASGDRVTQPQHF. CDR3 coding DNA: TGTGCCAGTGGCGACAGGGTGACTCAGCCCCAGCATTTT.

V and J are TRBV19 and TRBJ1-5, with a tentative D call TRBD1 (6 bases). The CDR3 runs 14 residues. Trimming removed 5 bases at V and 11 bases at J, with 19 bases between. CDR1 and CDR2 (germline): LNHDA, SQIVND (reference sequence). The CDR3 DNA reads TGTGCCAGTAGTGTAGGGGGGGTGGCGAAGTCCCAGCATTTT. Its protein product is CASSVGGVAKSQHF.

Only a few counts were recorded for this clone. The rearrangement uses TRBV18 and TRBJ1-3; perhaps TRBD1 as D (6 bases). Trimming removed 6 bases from V and 0 bases from J, with 15 bases in between. This CDR3 is 16 amino acids long. Germline V CDR1 and CDR2: KGHSH, LQKENI. The CDR3 DNA sequence: TGTGCCAGCTCGATACCGGGACAATACTCTGGAAACACCATATATTTT. This translates into CASSIPGQYSGNTIYF.

The chain combines TRBV7-9 with TRBJ1-1; D not certain. Germline assignment: CDR1 SEHNR and CDR2 FQNEAQ (reference sequence). Trimming took off 7 bases at V and 3 bases at J, with 12 bases between the two ends. The CDR3 spans 13 residues. CDR3 in amino acids: CASTPEHDTEAFF. Written as DNA, the CDR3 is TGTGCCAGCACACCGGAGCATGACACTGAAGCTTTCTTT.